This T cell receptor beta chain was identified in a study of glioma-infiltrating T cells after dendritic cell vaccination. The germline V gene has CDR1 SGHNT and CDR2 YYREEE (reference sequence). V was cut by 2 bases and J by 0 bases, with 9 bases left in between. The CDR3 contains 16 residues. Up to 2 ug genomic DNA was used for TCRB CDR3 amplification. The PCR used 60 V beta and 13 J beta primers. Only in-frame clones appear in the TCRdb table, and some are missing; sequencing was by immunoSEQ multiplex PCR. The table includes about 92,000 clones, more than 75% detected once. PBMC were collected before vaccination, two weeks after the third vaccination, and at progression.

The receptor was isolated from a human donor with glioblastoma. The V gene is TRBV5-4, the J gene TRBJ1-6; maybe TRBD1 (5 bases). The sample was blood, taken before dendritic cell vaccination. The CDR3 protein is CASSLPGRSYNSPLHF. CDR3 DNA sequence: TGTGCCAGCAGCTTACCAGGGCGCTCCTATAATTCACCCCTCCACTTT. The complete variable domain, with remaining parts taken from reference TRBV5-4 and TRBJ1-6, reads ETGVTQSPTHLIKTRGQQVTLRCSSQSGHNTVSWYQQALGQGPQFIFQYYREEENGRGNFPPRFSGLQFPNYSSELNVNALELDDSALYLCASSLPGRSYNSPLHFGNGTRLTVT.